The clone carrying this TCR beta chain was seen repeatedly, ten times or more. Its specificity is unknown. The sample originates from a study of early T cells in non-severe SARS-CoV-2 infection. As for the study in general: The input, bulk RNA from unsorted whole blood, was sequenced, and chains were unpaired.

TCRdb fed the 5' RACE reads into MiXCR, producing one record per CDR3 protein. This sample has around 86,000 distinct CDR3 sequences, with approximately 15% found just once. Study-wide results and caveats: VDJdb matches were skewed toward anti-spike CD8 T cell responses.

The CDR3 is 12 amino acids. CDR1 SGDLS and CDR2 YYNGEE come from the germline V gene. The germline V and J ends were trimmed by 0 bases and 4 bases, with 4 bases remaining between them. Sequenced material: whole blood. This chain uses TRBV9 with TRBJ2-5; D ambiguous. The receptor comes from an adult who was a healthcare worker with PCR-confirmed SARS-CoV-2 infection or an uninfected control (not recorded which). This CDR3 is CASSVDRETQYF. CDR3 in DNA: TGTGCCAGCAGCGTAGATCGAGAGACCCAGTACTTC.